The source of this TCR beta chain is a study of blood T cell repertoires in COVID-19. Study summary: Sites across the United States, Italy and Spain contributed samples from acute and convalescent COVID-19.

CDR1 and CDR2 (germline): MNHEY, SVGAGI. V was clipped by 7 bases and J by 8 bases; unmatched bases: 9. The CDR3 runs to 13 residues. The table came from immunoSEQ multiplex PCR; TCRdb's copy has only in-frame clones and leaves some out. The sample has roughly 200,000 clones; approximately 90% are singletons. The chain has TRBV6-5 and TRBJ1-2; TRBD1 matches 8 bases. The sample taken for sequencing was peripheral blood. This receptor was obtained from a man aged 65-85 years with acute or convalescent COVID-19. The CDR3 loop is CASTDRDRRGYTF. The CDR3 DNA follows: TGTGCCAGCACGGACAGGGATCGGCGCGGCTACACCTTC.